This T cell receptor (beta chain) emerged from a study of cytotoxic CD8 clonotypes in ibrutinib-treated CLL. The overall study: Among the patients, around 10 presented as relapsed/refractory and fewer than 16 as treatment-naive; 17 showed unmutated IGHV. Response samples were taken after a median of approximately 12 months on treatment, range 6 to 36. Study findings and constraints: Clonality increased at ibrutinib response, then returned toward baseline at progression.

The CDR3 loop spans 15 amino acids. With V trimmed by 8 bases and J by 6 bases, 11 bases remained unmatched. The germline V gene encodes CDR1 LGHNA and CDR2 YSLEER. As to this clone: The target antigen is unknown.

A 1 in 200,000 to 1 in 1 million T cell depth was the sequencing target. Clones were read by immunoSEQ multiplex PCR, and TCRdb kept only the in-frame ones, dropping some. The sample carries 300,000 to 350,000 clones, more than 65% recorded once. This material consisted of PBMCs, taken before ibrutinib treatment. The sequence was collected from a human donor with chronic lymphocytic leukemia. This sequence joins TRBV4-3 and TRBJ2-1; 9 bases agree with TRBD2. For the CDR3, the DNA is TGCGCCAGCGATCCTGGGACTAGCAGTTCCAATGAGCAGTTCTTC. Amino acid sequence: CASDPGTSSSNEQFF.